This T cell receptor beta chain was sequenced for a study of T cell repertoires in cytomegalovirus infection. Whole-study context: Both CMV infection and a matching HLA type were indicated by public TCR beta signatures.

TCRdb analysed the reads with MiXCR anew, one entry per CDR3 protein. The sample has 450,000 to 600,000 distinct CDR3 sequences; approximately 11% are singletons. At least ten counts were recorded for this clonotype. What it recognizes is unknown. The CDR3 has 12 amino acids. V shed 2 bases and J shed 5 bases, with 6 bases lying between them. Study-level findings and limits: HLA-C-restricted CMV clonotypes gave the most frequent clonotype in two of eight donors. Cumulated frequencies of public TCR beta families served to identify carriers of CMV plus the relevant HLA.

The chain carries TRBV12-3 or TRBV12-4 and TRBJ1-2; D is unclear. The receptor's source is a human donor in good health (CMV status not recorded). Some clones in this sample may be carry-over from other donors' samples. Source material: PBMCs. The CDR3, as DNA: TGTGCCAGCAGTTTAATGGGGTATGGCTACACCTTC. Its translation is CASSLMGYGYTF.